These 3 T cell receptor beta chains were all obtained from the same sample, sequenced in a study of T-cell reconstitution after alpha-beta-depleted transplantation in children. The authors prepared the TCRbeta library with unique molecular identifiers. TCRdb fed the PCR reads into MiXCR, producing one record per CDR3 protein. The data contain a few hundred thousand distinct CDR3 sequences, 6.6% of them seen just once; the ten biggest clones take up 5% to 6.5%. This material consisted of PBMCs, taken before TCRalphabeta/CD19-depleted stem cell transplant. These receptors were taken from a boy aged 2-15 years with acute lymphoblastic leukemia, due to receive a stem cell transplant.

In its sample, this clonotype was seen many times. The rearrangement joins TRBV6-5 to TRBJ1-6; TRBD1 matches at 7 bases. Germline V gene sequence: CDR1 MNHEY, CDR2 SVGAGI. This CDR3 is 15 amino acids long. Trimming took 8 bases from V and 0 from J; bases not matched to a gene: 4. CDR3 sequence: CASLDRVSYNSPLHF. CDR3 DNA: TGTGCCAGCCTCGACAGGGTCTCCTATAATTCACCCCTCCACTTT.

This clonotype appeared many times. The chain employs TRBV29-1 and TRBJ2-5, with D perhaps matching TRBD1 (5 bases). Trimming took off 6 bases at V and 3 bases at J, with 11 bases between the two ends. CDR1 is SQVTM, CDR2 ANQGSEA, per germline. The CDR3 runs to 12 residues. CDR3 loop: CSVRQGKETQYF. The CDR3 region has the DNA TGCAGCGTACGGCAGGGAAAAGAGACCCAGTACTTC. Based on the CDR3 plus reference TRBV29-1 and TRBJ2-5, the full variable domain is SAVISQKPSRDICQRGTSLTIQCQVDSQVTMMFWYRQQPGQSLTLIATANQGSEATYESGFVIDKFPISRPNLTFSTLTVSNMSPEDSSIYLCSVRQGKETQYFGPGTRLLVL.

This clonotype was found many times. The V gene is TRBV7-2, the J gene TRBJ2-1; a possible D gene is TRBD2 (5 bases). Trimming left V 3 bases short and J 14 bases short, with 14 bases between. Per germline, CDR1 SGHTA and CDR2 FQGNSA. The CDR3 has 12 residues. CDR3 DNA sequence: TGTGCCAGCAGCTTTTGGGGAGAAGGAGAGTTCTTC. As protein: CASSFWGEGEFF.